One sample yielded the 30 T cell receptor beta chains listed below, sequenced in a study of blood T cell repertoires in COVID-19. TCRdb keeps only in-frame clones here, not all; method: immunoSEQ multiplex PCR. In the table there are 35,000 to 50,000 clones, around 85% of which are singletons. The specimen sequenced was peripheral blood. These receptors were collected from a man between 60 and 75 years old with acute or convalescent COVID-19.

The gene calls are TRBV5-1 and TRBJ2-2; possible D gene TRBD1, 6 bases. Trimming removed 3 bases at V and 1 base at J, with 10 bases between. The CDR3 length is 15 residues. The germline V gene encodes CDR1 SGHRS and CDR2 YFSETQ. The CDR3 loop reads CASSSRTENTGELFF. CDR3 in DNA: TGCGCCAGCAGCTCAAGGACAGAGAACACCGGGGAGCTGTTTTTT.

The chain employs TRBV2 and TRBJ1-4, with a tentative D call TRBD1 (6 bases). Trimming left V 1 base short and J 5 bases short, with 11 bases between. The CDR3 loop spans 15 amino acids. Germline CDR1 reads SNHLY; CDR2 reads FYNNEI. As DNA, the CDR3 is TGTGCCAGCAGTGAAGAAGGACAGTCAAATGAAAAACTGTTTTTT. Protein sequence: CASSEEGQSNEKLFF.

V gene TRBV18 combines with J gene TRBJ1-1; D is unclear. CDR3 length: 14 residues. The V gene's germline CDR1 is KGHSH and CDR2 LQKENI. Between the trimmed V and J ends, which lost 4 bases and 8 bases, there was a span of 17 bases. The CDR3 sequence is CASSRPEGLGEAFF. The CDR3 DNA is TGTGCCAGCTCACGCCCGGAGGGTCTGGGGGAAGCTTTCTTT.

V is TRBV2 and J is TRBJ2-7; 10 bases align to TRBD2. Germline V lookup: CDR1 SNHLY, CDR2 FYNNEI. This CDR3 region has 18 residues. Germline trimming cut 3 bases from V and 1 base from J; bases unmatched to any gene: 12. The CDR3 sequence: CASSDNLAGAHSSYEQYF. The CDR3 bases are TGTGCCAGCAGTGACAACCTAGCGGGAGCCCACTCATCCTACGAGCAGTACTTC.

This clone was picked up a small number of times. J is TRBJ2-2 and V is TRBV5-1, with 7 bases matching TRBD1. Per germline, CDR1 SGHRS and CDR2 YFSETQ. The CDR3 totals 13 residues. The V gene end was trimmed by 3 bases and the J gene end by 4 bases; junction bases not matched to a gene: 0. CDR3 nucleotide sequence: TGCGCCAGCAGCTGGGACAGCACCGGGGAGCTGTTTTTT. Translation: CASSWDSTGELFF. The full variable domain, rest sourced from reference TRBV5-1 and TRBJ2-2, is KAGVTQTPRYLIKTRGQQVTLSCSPISGHRSVSWYQQTPGQGLQFLFEYFSETQRNKGNFPGRFSGRQFSNSRSEMNVSTLELGDSALYLCASSWDSTGELFFGEGSRLTVL.

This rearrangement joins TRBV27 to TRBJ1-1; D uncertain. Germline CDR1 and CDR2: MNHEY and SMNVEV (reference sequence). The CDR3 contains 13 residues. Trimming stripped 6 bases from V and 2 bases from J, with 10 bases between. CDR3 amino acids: CASSLGFNTEAFF. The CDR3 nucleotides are TGTGCCAGCAGCCTCGGGTTTAACACTGAAGCTTTCTTT.

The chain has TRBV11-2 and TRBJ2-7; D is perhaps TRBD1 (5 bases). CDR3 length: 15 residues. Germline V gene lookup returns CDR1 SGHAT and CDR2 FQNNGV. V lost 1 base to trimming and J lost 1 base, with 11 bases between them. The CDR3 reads CASSLAAGWSYEQYF. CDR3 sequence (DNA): TGTGCCAGCAGCTTAGCGGCAGGGTGGTCCTACGAGCAGTACTTC.

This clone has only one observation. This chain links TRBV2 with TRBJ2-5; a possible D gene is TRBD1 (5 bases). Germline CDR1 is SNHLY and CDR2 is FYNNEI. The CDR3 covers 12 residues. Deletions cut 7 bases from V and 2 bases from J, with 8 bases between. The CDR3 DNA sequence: TGTGCCAGCAACGACAGACAAGAGACCCAGTACTTC. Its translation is CASNDRQETQYF.

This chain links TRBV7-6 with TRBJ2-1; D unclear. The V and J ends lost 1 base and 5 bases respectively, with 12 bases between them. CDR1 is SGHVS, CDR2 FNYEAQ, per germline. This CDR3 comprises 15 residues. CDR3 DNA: TGTGCCAGCAGCTTAGGAGAAACTGTTAACAATGAGCAGTTCTTC. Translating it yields CASSLGETVNNEQFF.

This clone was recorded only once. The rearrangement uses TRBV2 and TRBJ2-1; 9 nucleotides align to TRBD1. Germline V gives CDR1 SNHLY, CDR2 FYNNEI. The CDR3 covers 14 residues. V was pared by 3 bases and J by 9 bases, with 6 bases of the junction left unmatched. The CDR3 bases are TGTGCCAGCAGTGACGGACAGGGGTGGGCTGAGCAGTTCTTC. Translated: CASSDGQGWAEQFF.

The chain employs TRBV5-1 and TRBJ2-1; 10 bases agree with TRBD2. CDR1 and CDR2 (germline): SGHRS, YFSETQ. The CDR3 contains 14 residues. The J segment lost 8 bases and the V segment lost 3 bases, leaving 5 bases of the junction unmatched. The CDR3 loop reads CASSSSGGRDEQFF. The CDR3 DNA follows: TGCGCCAGCAGCTCTAGCGGGGGACGGGATGAGCAGTTCTTC.

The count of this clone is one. CDR3 protein: CAISQTGEHTF. As DNA, the CDR3 is TGTGCCATCAGTCAGACAGGAGAGCACACCTTC. J is TRBJ1-2 and V is TRBV10-3; TRBD1 is a possible D gene (6 bases). V lost 5 bases to trimming and J lost 12 bases, with 13 bases between them. The CDR3 sequence is 11 residues long. Germline values: CDR1 ENHRY, CDR2 SYGVKD.

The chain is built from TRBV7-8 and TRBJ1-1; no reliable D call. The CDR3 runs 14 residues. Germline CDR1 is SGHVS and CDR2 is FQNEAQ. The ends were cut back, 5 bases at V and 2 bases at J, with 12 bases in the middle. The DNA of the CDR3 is TGTGCCAGCAGCCCTAGGTACCAAAACACTGAAGCTTTCTTT. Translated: CASSPRYQNTEAFF.

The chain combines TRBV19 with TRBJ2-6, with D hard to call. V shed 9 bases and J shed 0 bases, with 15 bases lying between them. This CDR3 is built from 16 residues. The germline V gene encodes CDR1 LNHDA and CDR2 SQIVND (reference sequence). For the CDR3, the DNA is TGTGCCAGCAGCCGACTTCTTAGCTCTGGGGCCAACGTCCTGACTTTC. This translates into CASSRLLSSGANVLTF.

The DNA of the CDR3 is TGCAGCGCCACTGAACGACTAGCGGGAGGGCCTGAGTTCTTC. Its protein is CSATERLAGGPEFF. The genes are TRBV29-1 and TRBJ2-1; 14 nucleotides agree with TRBD2. The junction had 13 bases not matched to a gene; V was cut back by 7 bases and J by 14 bases. CDR3 length: 14 residues. Germline V CDR1 and CDR2: SQVTM, ANQGSEA.

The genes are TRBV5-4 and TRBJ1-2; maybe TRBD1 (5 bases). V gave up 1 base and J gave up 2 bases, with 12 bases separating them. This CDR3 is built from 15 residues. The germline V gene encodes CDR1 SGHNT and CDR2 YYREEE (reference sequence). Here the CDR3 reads CASSLQGTPNYGYTF. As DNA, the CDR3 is TGTGCCAGCAGCTTGCAGGGAACCCCGAACTATGGCTACACCTTC.

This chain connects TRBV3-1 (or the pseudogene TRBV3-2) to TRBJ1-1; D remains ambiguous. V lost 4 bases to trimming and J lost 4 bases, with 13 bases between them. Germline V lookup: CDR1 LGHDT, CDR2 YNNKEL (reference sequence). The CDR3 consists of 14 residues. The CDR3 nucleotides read TGTGCCAGCAGCCCCGGCCCAACAGCCACTGAAGCTTTCTTT. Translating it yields CASSPGPTATEAFF.

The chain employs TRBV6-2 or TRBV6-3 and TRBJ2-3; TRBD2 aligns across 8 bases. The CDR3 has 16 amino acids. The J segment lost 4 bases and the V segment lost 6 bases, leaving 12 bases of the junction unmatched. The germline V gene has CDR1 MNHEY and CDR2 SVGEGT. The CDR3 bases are TGTGCCAGCAGCATTGGACTAGCCGGTTTCGCAGATACGCAGTATTTT. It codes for CASSIGLAGFADTQYF.

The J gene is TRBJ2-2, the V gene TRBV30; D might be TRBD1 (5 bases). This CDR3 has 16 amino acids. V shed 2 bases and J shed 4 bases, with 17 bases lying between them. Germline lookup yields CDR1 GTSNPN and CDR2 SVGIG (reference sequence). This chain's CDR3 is CAWSPRGRVGTGELFF. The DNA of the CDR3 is TGTGCCTGGAGTCCTAGGGGTAGAGTTGGCACCGGGGAGCTGTTTTTT.

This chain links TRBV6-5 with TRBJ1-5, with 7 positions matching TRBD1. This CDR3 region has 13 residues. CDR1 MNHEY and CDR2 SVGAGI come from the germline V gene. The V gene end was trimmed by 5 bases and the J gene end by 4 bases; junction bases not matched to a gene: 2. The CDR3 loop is CASSPDRNQPQHF. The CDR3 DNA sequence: TGTGCCAGCAGTCCGGACAGGAATCAGCCCCAGCATTTT.

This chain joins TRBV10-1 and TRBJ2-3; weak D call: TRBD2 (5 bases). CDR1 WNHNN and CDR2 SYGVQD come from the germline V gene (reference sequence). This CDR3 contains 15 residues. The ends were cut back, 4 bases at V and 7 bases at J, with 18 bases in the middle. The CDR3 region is CASSVGQTGKNTQYF. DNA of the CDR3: TGCGCCAGCAGTGTAGGGCAGACGGGGAAGAATACGCAGTATTTT.

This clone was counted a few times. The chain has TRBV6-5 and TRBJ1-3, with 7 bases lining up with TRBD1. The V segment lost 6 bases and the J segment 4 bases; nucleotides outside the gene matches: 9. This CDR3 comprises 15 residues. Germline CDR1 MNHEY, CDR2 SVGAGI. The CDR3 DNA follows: TGTGCCAGCAGCCTGACAGGGCCGACCGGAAACACCATATATTTT. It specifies CASSLTGPTGNTIYF.

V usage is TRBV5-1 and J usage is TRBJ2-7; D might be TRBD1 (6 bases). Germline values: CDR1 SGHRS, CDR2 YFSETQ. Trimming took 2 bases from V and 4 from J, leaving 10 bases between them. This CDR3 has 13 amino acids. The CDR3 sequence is CASSFQGQYEQYF. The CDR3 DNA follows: TGCGCCAGCAGCTTCCAGGGGCAATACGAGCAGTACTTC.

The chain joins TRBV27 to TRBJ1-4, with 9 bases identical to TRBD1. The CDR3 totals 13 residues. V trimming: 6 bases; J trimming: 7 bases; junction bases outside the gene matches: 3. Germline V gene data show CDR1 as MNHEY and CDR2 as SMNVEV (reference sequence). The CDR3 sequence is CASRQGAGEKLFF. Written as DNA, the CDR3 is TGTGCCAGCAGACAGGGGGCAGGTGAAAAACTGTTTTTT.

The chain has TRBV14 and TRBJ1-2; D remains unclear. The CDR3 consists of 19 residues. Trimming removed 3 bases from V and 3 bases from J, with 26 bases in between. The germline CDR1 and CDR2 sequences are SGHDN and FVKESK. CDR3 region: CASSHHSTIGYHYYYGYTF. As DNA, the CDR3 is TGTGCCAGCAGCCACCATTCTACAATCGGCTACCACTATTACTATGGCTACACCTTC.

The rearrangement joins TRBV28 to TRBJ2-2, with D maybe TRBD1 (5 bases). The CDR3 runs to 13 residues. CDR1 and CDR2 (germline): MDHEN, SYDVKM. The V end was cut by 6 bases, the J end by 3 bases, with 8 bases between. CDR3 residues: CASRRQYTGELFF. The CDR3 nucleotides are TGTGCCAGCAGAAGACAGTACACCGGGGAGCTGTTTTTT.

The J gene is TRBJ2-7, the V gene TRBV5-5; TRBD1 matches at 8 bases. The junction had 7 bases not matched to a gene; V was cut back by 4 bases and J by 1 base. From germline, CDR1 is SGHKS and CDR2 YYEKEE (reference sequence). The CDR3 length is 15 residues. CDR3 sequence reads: CASSPRQGSSYEQYF. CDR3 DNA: TGTGCCAGCAGCCCAAGACAGGGGAGTTCCTACGAGCAGTACTTC.

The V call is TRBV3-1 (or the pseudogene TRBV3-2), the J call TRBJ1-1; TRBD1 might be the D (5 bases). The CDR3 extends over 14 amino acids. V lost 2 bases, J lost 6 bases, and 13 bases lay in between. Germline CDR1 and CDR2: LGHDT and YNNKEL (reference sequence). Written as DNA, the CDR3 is TGTGCCAGCAGCCAATTAGGGGTACTGGCTGAAGCTTTCTTT. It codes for CASSQLGVLAEAFF.

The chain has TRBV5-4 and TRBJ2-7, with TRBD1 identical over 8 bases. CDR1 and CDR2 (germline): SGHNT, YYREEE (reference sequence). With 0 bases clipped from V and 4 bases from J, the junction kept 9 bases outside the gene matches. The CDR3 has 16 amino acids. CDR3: CASSLAGQGAMYEQYF. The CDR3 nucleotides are TGTGCCAGCAGCTTGGCCGGCCAGGGGGCAATGTACGAGCAGTACTTC.

CDR3 bases: TGTGCCAGCAGTGTAAGCCTTACAGGGAGGGCTGAAGCTTTCTTT. Its protein is CASSVSLTGRAEAFF. The J gene is TRBJ1-1, the V gene TRBV2; D perhaps matches TRBD1 (6 bases). This CDR3 spans 15 amino acids. Germline lookup yields CDR1 SNHLY and CDR2 FYNNEI. The V end was cut by 4 bases, the J end by 6 bases, with 18 bases between.